This T cell receptor beta chain comes out of a study of shared clonotypes between healthy human individuals. Study conclusions and caveats: Sampling included only blood; tissue repertoires likely differ.

The method was immunoSEQ multiplex PCR; TCRdb's version includes in-frame clones alone and lacks a portion of them. The sample contains more than 2 million clones, under 97% of which appear only once. In regard to this clone: Its antigen is as yet unknown.

This CDR3 region has 13 residues. The germline gives CDR1 SQVTM, CDR2 ANQGSEA. V was cut by 3 bases and J by 7 bases, with 13 bases left in between. This clonotype originated in a man between 18 and 35 years old in good health. The rearrangement joins TRBV29-1 to TRBJ2-1; D is unresolved. Sample: naive CD4+ T cells sorted from blood. The subset is: CD45RA+ positively selected. As DNA, the CDR3 is TGCAGCGTTGAGCGGCTAGTGTGGAATGAGCAGTTCTTC. It specifies CSVERLVWNEQFF.